This is a list of T cell receptor beta chains from one sample in a study of blood T cell repertoires in COVID-19. The protocol was immunoSEQ multiplex PCR, while the TCRdb copy is restricted to in-frame clones and leaves out a portion. This table has 310,000 or so clones, about 86% appearing once. The sequenced sample was peripheral blood. The receptors derive from a woman aged 30 to 39 who had recovered from COVID-19. Each CDR3 is given with its conserved first and last residue. Each record gives: D gene, V gene, J gene, clone size, CDR3 DNA, CDR3 protein. The D gene is left open where the match is weak. Only part of the rows carry a size: once, few, many, or a class if the clone is expanded.

-,TRBV6-5,TRBJ1-2,few,TGTGCCAGCAGTTATCAGGGGAACAATGGCTACACCTTC,CASSYQGNNGYTF
TRBD1,TRBV5-4,TRBJ2-6,-,TGTGCCAGCAGCGCCGGGACAGGGAGGTCGGGGGCCAACGTCCTGACTTTC,CASSAGTGRSGANVLTF
TRBD1,TRBV2,TRBJ1-2,-,TGTGCCTGCGACAGGGATAACTATGGCTACACCTTC,CACDRDNYGYTF
TRBD1,TRBV28,TRBJ1-6,-,TGTGCCAGCAGTTTAGCCAGGGGGCGTTCACCCCTCCACTTT,CASSLARGRSPLHF
TRBD2,TRBV6-5,TRBJ2-3,-,TGTGCCAGCAGTTACTCGGGGGGGGATACGCAGTATTTT,CASSYSGGDTQYF
TRBD2,TRBV4-1,TRBJ2-1,-,TGCGCCAGCAGCTTTGAGGGACTAGCGGGCAATGAGCAGTTCTTC,CASSFEGLAGNEQFF
-,TRBV11-3,TRBJ2-3,-,TGTGCCAGCAGCTTAGAAGGGGGGGGCCTAGGGTCCGATACGCAGTATTTT,CASSLEGGGLGSDTQYF
TRBD1,TRBV6-4,TRBJ1-2,-,TGTGCCAGCAGGAAAACAGGGGCGGCTAACTATGGCTACACCTTC,CASRKTGAANYGYTF
TRBD2,TRBV18,TRBJ2-1,once,TGTGCCAGCTCACCAAGCGGACTAGCGGGAGACAATGAGCAGTTCTTC,CASSPSGLAGDNEQFF
-,TRBV7-2,TRBJ1-4,-,TGTGCCAGCAGCTTAGGGAGTGGTGGGAGTGAAAAACTGTTTTTT,CASSLGSGGSEKLFF
-,TRBV2,TRBJ2-7,few,TGTGCCAGCAGTGAAGCGCGGGTCGAGCAGTACTTC,CASSEARVEQYF
TRBD2,TRBV25-1,TRBJ2-1,-,TGTGCCAGCAGTGAAACAACTAGCGGGGGGAATGAGCAGTTCTTC,CASSETTSGGNEQFF
-,TRBV5-1,TRBJ2-7,few,TGCGCCAGCAGCTCGGGACCCACGGGAGCCGAGCAGTACTTC,CASSSGPTGAEQYF
-,TRBV28,TRBJ2-2,-,TGTGCCACGGGACAGAACACCGGGGAGCTGTTTTTT,CATGQNTGELFF
TRBD1,TRBV11-1,TRBJ1-3,-,TGTGCCAGCAGCCACGAGGGGGCCGGAAACACCATATATTTT,CASSHEGAGNTIYF
-,TRBV21-1,TRBJ1-5,-,TGTGCCAGCAGCAGCGGCAGGGTGAACGAGCCCCCTTATAGCAATCAGCCCCAGCATTTT,CASSSGRVNEPPYSNQPQHF
-,TRBV10-3,TRBJ1-4,-,TGTGCCATCAGTGAGGGACAGCCGAATGAAAAACTGTTTTTT,CAISEGQPNEKLFF
-,TRBV5-1,TRBJ2-3,-,TGCGCCAGCAGCTTACTAGCTCCGGATACGCAGTATTTT,CASSLLAPDTQYF
TRBD1,TRBV6-5,TRBJ1-5,few,TGTGCCAGCAGGGGGACAGATAGCAATCAGCCCCAGCATTTT,CASRGTDSNQPQHF
-,TRBV19,TRBJ2-1,once,TGTGCCAGTAGTATCGGACTCTACAATGAGCAGTTCTTC,CASSIGLYNEQFF
TRBD1,TRBV5-5,TRBJ1-2,-,TGTGCCAGCAGCGTAAACAGGGGCGGCTACACCTTC,CASSVNRGGYTF
TRBD1,TRBV11-2,TRBJ2-5,-,TGTGCCAGCAGCTTACTCGGGACAGGAGTGGAGACCCAGTACTTC,CASSLLGTGVETQYF
TRBD2,TRBV2,TRBJ2-2,-,TGTGCCAGCAAGGAGCGATTTCTAGCGGGAACCGCTGCCGGGGAGCTGTTTTTT,CASKERFLAGTAAGELFF
-,TRBV5-4,TRBJ1-2,once,TGTGCCAGCAGCTTGGCAGGGACATATGGCTACACCTTC,CASSLAGTYGYTF
-,TRBV2,TRBJ1-5,-,TGTGCCAGCACCCAGGACAACTTAGCTGCGAATCAGCCCCAGCATTTT,CASTQDNLAANQPQHF
TRBD1,TRBV6-4,TRBJ2-3,-,TGTGCCAGCAGTGACTCGAGTCAGGGGGACACAGATACGCAGTATTTT,CASSDSSQGDTDTQYF
TRBD1,TRBV7-6,TRBJ2-5,-,TGTGCCAGCAGCCCAGCCGGGACAGCCCAAGAGACCCAGTACTTC,CASSPAGTAQETQYF
TRBD2,TRBV7-9,TRBJ2-1,-,TGTGCCAGCAGCCCGACTAGCCTGCGGAATGAGCAGTTCTTC,CASSPTSLRNEQFF
TRBD2,TRBV20-1,TRBJ2-7,-,TGCAGTGCTAGTTACGGGACTAGCGGGAATCACGAGCAGTACTTC,CSASYGTSGNHEQYF
TRBD2,TRBV7-2,TRBJ2-3,once,TGTGCCAGCAGCGATCTCCGGGGAGGGAATACGCAGTATTTT,CASSDLRGGNTQYF
TRBD2,TRBV19,TRBJ2-1,-,TGTGCCAGTAGTCCGAGGACTAGGGGCATGGGGTACAATGAGCAGTTCTTC,CASSPRTRGMGYNEQFF
-,TRBV9,TRBJ1-1,-,TGTGCCAGCAGCGCGTTGAAGTTCGGGGTGCGGAACACTGAAGCTTTCTTT,CASSALKFGVRNTEAFF
TRBD1,TRBV7-9,TRBJ2-1,-,TGTGCCAGCAGCGCAGTCCGGGACAGGGGTCGGAATGAGCAGTTCTTC,CASSAVRDRGRNEQFF
-,TRBV18,TRBJ1-5,few,TGTGCCAGCTCACCCCCCGGTCTCAATCAGCCCCAGCATTTT,CASSPPGLNQPQHF
TRBD1,TRBV11-3,TRBJ1-2,-,TGTGCCAGCAGCCAGGGGGCCAGGGGTGATGGCTACACCTTC,CASSQGARGDGYTF
TRBD2,TRBV7-9,TRBJ2-5,-,TGTGCCAGCAGCTTAGTCGAGCGGGGCAAAGAGACCCAGTACTTC,CASSLVERGKETQYF
-,TRBV19,TRBJ1-5,-,TGTGCCAGTAGTATCGGGAACAATCAGCCCCAGCATTTT,CASSIGNNQPQHF
TRBD1,TRBV7-2,TRBJ1-1,-,TGTGCCAGCAGCTTAGCGGCCCTTCCCGGGACAGGAGCTTTCTTT,CASSLAALPGTGAFF
-,TRBV7-2,TRBJ2-3,-,TGTGCCAGCAGCCCAGACAGGACTTATACGCAGTATTTT,CASSPDRTYTQYF
-,TRBV19,TRBJ1-2,-,TGTGCCAGTACTTACAACAGGGAATCTGGCTATGGCTACACCTTC,CASTYNRESGYGYTF
TRBD2,TRBV20-1,TRBJ2-3,once,TGCAGTGCTAGTCCGGCCCGGCAGGCTAGCGGGGCTAGCACAGATACGCAGTATTTT,CSASPARQASGASTDTQYF
TRBD1,TRBV6-5,TRBJ2-7,-,TGTGCCAGCAGTTACGGGACAGGGCCTGGGGAGCAGTACTTC,CASSYGTGPGEQYF
-,TRBV7-2,TRBJ2-7,few,TGTGCCAGCAGCTTAAGTAGCAGTCTTTTAGCATACGAGCAGTACTTC,CASSLSSSLLAYEQYF
-,TRBV5-8,TRBJ1-2,-,TGTGCCAGCAGCTTGGTTGTGGACAGATACACCTTC,CASSLVVDRYTF
TRBD2,TRBV7-2,TRBJ2-4,-,TGTGCCAGCAGCTTAGCTAGCGGGGGGGCCGGGGACATTCAGTACTTC,CASSLASGGAGDIQYF
TRBD2,TRBV5-1,TRBJ2-7,-,TGCGCCAGCAGCCCCGGGGGGGGCAGTTACGAGCAGTACTTC,CASSPGGGSYEQYF
-,TRBV2,TRBJ1-1,-,TGTGCCAGCAGGACACAGGGATCCTCGAGGGCTTTCTTT,CASRTQGSSRAFF
TRBD1,TRBV10-3,TRBJ1-2,-,TGTGCCATCAGTGAGCCGGACAGGGGGTATGGCTACACCTTC,CAISEPDRGYGYTF
TRBD1,TRBV5-1,TRBJ2-3,-,TGCGCCAGCAGCTTGGAGGGACAGGGGGCGTTGAATACGCAGTATTTT,CASSLEGQGALNTQYF
-,TRBV30,TRBJ2-5,-,TGTGCCTGGAGTGCAGGGCGAGAGACCCAGTACTTC,CAWSAGRETQYF
-,TRBV19,TRBJ1-2,-,TGTGCCAGTAGTAGCTCGGAGGTTCCCTATGGCTACACCTTC,CASSSSEVPYGYTF
TRBD2,TRBV25-1,TRBJ2-5,-,TGTGCCAGCACCGACGGGAGGTCGGAGACCCAGTACTTC,CASTDGRSETQYF